This entry is about one T cell receptor beta chain. The CDR3 contains 16 residues. The V end lost 6 bases, the J end lost 4 bases, and 19 bases lay between the germline ends. Germline V gene lookup returns CDR1 MDHEN and CDR2 SYDVKM. TCRdb's copy holds only in-frame clones and misses some; the assay was immunoSEQ multiplex PCR. Among about 90,000 clones listed, around 90% were seen once. The data stem from a study of T cell responses to AZD1222 COVID-19 vaccine. This clonotype was obtained from an adult in good health. The chain joins TRBV28 to TRBJ2-1; D not resolved. The sequenced sample was peripheral blood, obtained on day 0 of AZD1222 vaccination. CDR3 bases: TGTGCCAGCAGCCCCCCGCGAAGCCTAACATACAATGAGCAGTTCTTC. Translation gives CASSPPRSLTYNEQFF.